The next 30 T cell receptor beta chains were all read from a single sample in a study of T cell responses to AZD1222 COVID-19 vaccine. Clones were sequenced by immunoSEQ multiplex PCR, and TCRdb holds only the in-frame ones, with some missing. The sample has about 94,000 clones; about 85% are singletons. Sequenced here: peripheral blood, sampled 28 days after the second AZD1222 dose. These receptors were taken from an adult who received the AZD1222 COVID-19 vaccine.

In this sample, this clone turned up a few times. The rearrangement links TRBV5-1 to TRBJ2-3; D is perhaps TRBD2 (5 bases). This CDR3 comprises 14 residues. V lost 1 base, J lost 0 bases, and 6 bases lay in between. The germline V gene has CDR1 SGHRS and CDR2 YFSETQ. The CDR3 DNA reads as TGCGCCAGCAGCTTGCCGGGAAGCACAGATACGCAGTATTTT. Its translation: CASSLPGSTDTQYF.

V and J are TRBV28 and TRBJ1-5; a weak D match, TRBD1 (5 bases). The CDR3 loop spans 16 amino acids. Looked up from germline, CDR1 is MDHEN and CDR2 is SYDVKM. V shed 7 bases and J shed 2 bases, with 18 bases lying between them. The CDR3 nucleotides are TGTGCCAGCAAAAATCCCAACCTGGGGGGCAATCAGCCCCAGCATTTT. Its translation: CASKNPNLGGNQPQHF. Full variable domain (outside the CDR3, taken from reference TRBV28 and TRBJ1-5): DVKVTQSSRYLVKRTGEKVFLECVQDMDHENMFWYRQDPGLGLRLIYFSYDVKMKEKGDIPEGYSVSREKKERFSLILESASTNQTSMYLCASKNPNLGGNQPQHFGDGTRLSIL.

V usage is TRBV2 and J usage is TRBJ1-1, with D perhaps matching TRBD1 (5 bases). CDR1 and CDR2 from the germline V gene are SNHLY and FYNNEI. Trimming removed 3 bases at V and 5 bases at J, with 13 bases between. This CDR3 contains 14 residues. The CDR3 nucleotides are TGTGCCAGCAGTGATAGATATCAGGGAACTGAAGCTTTCTTT. Protein sequence: CASSDRYQGTEAFF.

The chain has TRBV7-2 and TRBJ2-3; 7 bases match TRBD2. Germline V gene sequence: CDR1 SGHTA, CDR2 FQGNSA. Germline trimming cut 0 bases from V and 6 bases from J; bases unmatched to any gene: 0. This CDR3 contains 13 residues. In nucleotides, the CDR3 is TGTGCCAGCAGCTTAGCGGGGGGGGATACGCAGTATTTT. Translated, it gives CASSLAGGDTQYF.

As concerns this clone: Distinct nucleotide sequences in the sample also encode this CDR3. The rearrangement joins TRBV9 to TRBJ2-6, with D uncertain. Germline assignment: CDR1 SGDLS and CDR2 YYNGEE. V was pared by 0 bases and J by 4 bases, with 2 bases between. The CDR3 is made up of 13 amino acids. DNA of the CDR3: TGTGCCAGCAGCGTAGCCGGGGCCAACGTCCTGACTTTC. Translation gives CASSVAGANVLTF. The variable domain in full, with the rest retrieved from reference TRBV9 and TRBJ2-6, is DSGVTQTPKHLITATGQRVTLRCSPRSGDLSVYWYQQSLDQGLQFLIQYYNGEERAKGNILERFSAQQFPDLHSELNLSSLELGDSALYFCASSVAGANVLTFGAGSRLTVL.

V gene TRBV6-7 combines with J gene TRBJ2-7, with D tentatively TRBD1 or TRBD2 (7 bases each). TRBV6-7 belongs to the ORF category, with a function that is uncertain. Trimming took 6 bases from V and 4 from J, leaving 10 bases between them. This CDR3 is built from 12 residues. CDR3 sequence reads: CASSQGGYEQYF. The CDR3 region has the DNA TGTGCCAGCAGCCAGGGGGGGTACGAGCAGTACTTC.

CDR3: CASSQDLDGETQYF. Written as DNA, the CDR3 is TGCGCCAGCAGCCAAGATCTAGATGGGGAGACCCAGTACTTC. V usage is TRBV4-3 and J usage is TRBJ2-5; D remains ambiguous. The V gene's germline CDR1 is LGHNA and CDR2 YSLEER. This CDR3 is 14 amino acids long. The V end lost 0 bases, the J end lost 5 bases, and 10 bases lay between the germline ends.

The V gene is TRBV5-4, the J gene TRBJ2-7, with TRBD1 matching 7 bases. Germline CDR1 and CDR2: SGHNT and YYREEE (reference sequence). With 4 bases clipped from V and 2 bases from J, the junction kept 6 bases outside the gene matches. This CDR3 region has 14 residues. The CDR3 here is CASSLDRAPYEQYF. The DNA of the CDR3 is TGTGCCAGCAGCCTCGACAGGGCCCCCTACGAGCAGTACTTC. The whole variable domain, remainder taken from reference TRBV5-4 and TRBJ2-7, is ETGVTQSPTHLIKTRGQQVTLRCSSQSGHNTVSWYQQALGQGPQFIFQYYREEENGRGNFPPRFSGLQFPNYSSELNVNALELDDSALYLCASSLDRAPYEQYFGPGTRLTVT.

The chain recombines TRBV20-1 with TRBJ2-3, with unresolved D. Germline CDR1 is DFQATT and CDR2 is SNEGSKA (reference sequence). With 3 bases removed from V and 1 base from J, the gap between germline ends came to 11 bases. The CDR3 covers 14 residues. CDR3 DNA sequence: TGCAGTGCTAGTTTGGCCGCGGGCACAGATACGCAGTATTTT. Its translation is CSASLAAGTDTQYF.

Concerning this clone itself: The sample has other DNA sequences that encode this CDR3 too. The chain recombines TRBV3-1 (or the pseudogene TRBV3-2) with TRBJ2-5; 9 nucleotides match TRBD2. V lost 2 bases and J lost 5; bases outside the gene matches: 6. The CDR3 consists of 15 residues. Per germline, CDR1 LGHDT and CDR2 YNNKEL (reference sequence). Here the CDR3 reads CASSQLRGGGETQYF. CDR3 DNA sequence: TGTGCCAGCAGCCAACTGCGGGGGGGCGGTGAGACCCAGTACTTC.

This clone was seen more than once but under ten times. The rearrangement links TRBV3-1 (or the pseudogene TRBV3-2) to TRBJ1-2; 7 nucleotides match TRBD1. Trimming removed 4 bases from V and 5 bases from J; junction bases left unmatched: 10. The CDR3 is 15 residues long. From germline, CDR1 is LGHDT and CDR2 YNNKEL (reference sequence). CDR3 DNA sequence: TGTGCCAGCAGCCTGGGACAGTTTCCTACTTATGGCTACACCTTC. It codes for CASSLGQFPTYGYTF.

The chain employs TRBV7-2 and TRBJ2-1; D is perhaps TRBD1 (5 bases). The V gene lost 4 bases and the J gene lost 7 bases, with 14 bases spanning the gap. The germline gives CDR1 SGHTA, CDR2 FQGNSA. The CDR3 extends over 14 amino acids. The CDR3 here is CASSSGGALNEQFF. Written as DNA, the CDR3 is TGTGCCAGCAGCTCGGGTGGGGCGTTGAATGAGCAGTTCTTC. The full variable domain, rest sourced from reference TRBV7-2 and TRBJ2-1, is GAGVSQSPSNKVTEKGKDVELRCDPISGHTALYWYRQSLGQGLEFLIYFQGNSAPDKSGLPSDRFSAERTGGSVSTLTIQRTQQEDSAVYLCASSSGGALNEQFFGPGTRLTVL.

This sequence joins TRBV13 and TRBJ2-7, with D hard to call. Germline CDR1 PRHDT, CDR2 FYEKMQ (reference sequence). CDR3 length: 11 amino acids. Trimming stripped 5 bases from V and 3 bases from J, with 5 bases between. CDR3 in amino acids: CASSLYYEQYF. The CDR3 DNA follows: TGTGCCAGCAGCCTTTACTACGAGCAGTACTTC.

This chain links TRBV7-9 with TRBJ2-3; D might be TRBD1 or TRBD2, each matching 5 bases. Germline CDR1 is SEHNR and CDR2 is FQNEAQ (reference sequence). The CDR3 has 16 amino acids. V shed 5 bases and J shed 4 bases, with 19 bases lying between them. The CDR3 reads CASSEWAAMGADTQYF. CDR3 in DNA: TGTGCCAGCAGCGAGTGGGCGGCCATGGGGGCAGATACGCAGTATTTT. Variable domain in full (rest from reference TRBV7-9 and TRBJ2-3): DTGVSQNPRHKITKRGQNVTFRCDPISEHNRLYWYRQTLGQGPEFLTYFQNEAQLEKSRLLSDRFSAERPKGSFSTLEIQRTEQGDSAMYLCASSEWAAMGADTQYFGPGTRLTVL.

This rearrangement joins TRBV3-1 (or the pseudogene TRBV3-2) to TRBJ2-7; no firm D call. The CDR3 has 15 amino acids. Trimming cost V 4 bases and J 5 bases, with 18 bases left between them. The germline gives CDR1 LGHDT, CDR2 YNNKEL (reference sequence). The CDR3 loop is CASSPTDAVWDEQYF. For the CDR3, the DNA is TGTGCCAGCAGCCCTACTGACGCAGTGTGGGACGAGCAGTACTTC.

This CDR3 reads CASSLESGGKETQYF. The CDR3 DNA is TGTGCCAGCAGCTTAGAAAGTGGCGGGAAGGAGACCCAGTACTTC. The chain couples TRBV7-2 to TRBJ2-5, with D tentatively TRBD2 (6 bases). CDR1 is SGHTA and CDR2 is FQGNSA in the germline V gene. V dropped 1 base and J dropped 5 bases, with 14 bases sitting between them. This CDR3 has 15 residues.

The chain uses TRBV19 and TRBJ2-1; D is unclear. V shed 4 bases and J shed 3 bases, with 13 bases lying between them. This CDR3 is 15 amino acids long. CDR1 is LNHDA and CDR2 is SQIVND in the germline V gene (reference sequence). Here the CDR3 reads CASSKDGGIYNEQFF. DNA for the CDR3: TGTGCCAGTAGTAAAGATGGTGGAATCTACAATGAGCAGTTCTTC.

The chain links TRBV6-2 or TRBV6-3 to TRBJ2-7; 7 bases align to TRBD2. J lost 7 bases, V lost 4 bases, and 7 bases had no gene match. Per the germline V gene, CDR1 is MNHEY and CDR2 is SVGEGT. CDR3 length: 13 residues. The CDR3 DNA reads TGTGCCAGCAGTTCAGCGGGGTTCGGAGAGCAGTACTTC. Its protein is CASSSAGFGEQYF.

The rearrangement joins TRBV3-1 (or the pseudogene TRBV3-2) to TRBJ1-5; D is perhaps TRBD1 (6 bases). The CDR3 loop spans 17 amino acids. Germline lookup yields CDR1 LGHDT and CDR2 YNNKEL (reference sequence). The V end lost 1 base, the J end lost 1 base, and 14 bases lay between the germline ends. CDR3: CASSQGGGGGSNQPQHF. The CDR3 bases are TGTGCCAGCAGCCAAGGGGGCGGCGGGGGCAGCAATCAGCCCCAGCATTTT.

The chain combines TRBV7-8 with TRBJ2-3, with 11 bases lining up with TRBD2. V gave up 3 bases and J gave up 4 bases; unmatched junction bases: 6. This CDR3 contains 16 residues. The V gene's germline CDR1 is SGHVS and CDR2 FQNEAQ. CDR3 nucleotide sequence: TGTGCCAGCAGCTTCTCGGCTAGCGGGGGGCCAGATACGCAGTATTTT. It specifies CASSFSASGGPDTQYF.

This clone was picked up a small number of times. The chain uses TRBV30 and TRBJ2-7; no clear D gene. The CDR3 totals 11 residues. CDR1 GTSNPN and CDR2 SVGIG come from the germline V gene (reference sequence). V was cut by 3 bases and J by 4 bases, with 7 bases left in between. The CDR3 protein is CAWSSVYEQYF. The CDR3 DNA is TGTGCCTGGAGCTCGGTTTACGAGCAGTACTTC.

The chain links TRBV4-1 to TRBJ1-5; D uncertain. This CDR3 has 15 amino acids. The V and J ends lost 0 bases and 1 base respectively, with 7 bases between them. Germline CDR1 MGHRA, CDR2 YSYEKL. The CDR3 protein is CASSQDGLSNQPQHF. In nucleotides, the CDR3 is TGCGCCAGCAGCCAAGATGGACTCAGCAATCAGCCCCAGCATTTT.

The J gene is TRBJ2-3, the V gene TRBV7-2; D is ambiguous. The length of the CDR3 is 13 residues. Looked up from germline, CDR1 is SGHTA and CDR2 is FQGNSA. The V end lost 5 bases, the J end lost 5 bases, and 11 bases lay between the germline ends. The CDR3 region has the DNA TGTGCCAGCAGCCCCCGGTATAGAGATACGCAGTATTTT. Amino acid sequence: CASSPRYRDTQYF.

The chain recombines TRBV4-1 with TRBJ1-2; no firm D call. Germline values: CDR1 MGHRA, CDR2 YSYEKL. The CDR3 totals 16 residues. Trimming left V 0 bases short and J 7 bases short, with 18 bases between. CDR3 amino acids: CASSQEAARLKGGYTF. The CDR3 region has the DNA TGCGCCAGCAGCCAAGAGGCGGCCCGGCTTAAAGGTGGCTACACCTTC.

The chain recombines TRBV19 with TRBJ1-1; 10 bases line up with TRBD1. The junction had 9 bases not matched to a gene; V was cut back by 5 bases and J by 0 bases. CDR1 and CDR2 (germline): LNHDA, SQIVND (reference sequence). The CDR3 is 17 residues long. This CDR3 is CASSVSGTGVMNTEAFF. In DNA form, the CDR3 reads TGTGCCAGTAGTGTGTCCGGGACAGGGGTCATGAACACTGAAGCTTTCTTT. Looking up the rest from reference TRBV19 and TRBJ1-1 gives the full variable domain: DGGITQSPKYLFRKEGQNVTLSCEQNLNHDAMYWYRQDPGQGLRLIYYSQIVNDFQKGDIAEGYSVSREKKESFPLTVTSAQKNPTAFYLCASSVSGTGVMNTEAFFGQGTRLTVV.

The V call is TRBV19, the J call TRBJ2-6, with a tentative D call TRBD1 (5 bases). The CDR3 loop spans 16 amino acids. V was cut by 5 bases and J by 0 bases, with 11 bases left in between. Looked up from germline, CDR1 is LNHDA and CDR2 is SQIVND (reference sequence). CDR3 nucleotide sequence: TGTGCCAGTAGTCCAGGGTCGTTCTCTGGGGCCAACGTCCTGACTTTC. It encodes CASSPGSFSGANVLTF.

About this clone: Additional DNA sequences in this sample encode the identical CDR3. The gene calls are TRBV27 and TRBJ2-1; no clear D. CDR1 MNHEY and CDR2 SMNVEV come from the germline V gene (reference sequence). With 3 bases removed from V and 7 bases from J, the gap between germline ends came to 4 bases. The CDR3 consists of 11 residues. Here the CDR3 reads CASSFGNEQFF. The CDR3 DNA reads as TGTGCCAGCAGTTTCGGAAATGAGCAGTTCTTC.

The gene calls are TRBV10-3 and TRBJ1-2; 10 positions agree with TRBD1. Germline CDR1 reads ENHRY; CDR2 reads SYGVKD. After removal of 7 bases from V and 4 bases from J, the junction contained 3 bases not matched to a gene. The CDR3 contains 13 residues. The CDR3 sequence is CAIKGQGSYGYTF. CDR3 coding DNA: TGTGCCATCAAGGGACAGGGGAGCTATGGCTACACCTTC.

The gene calls are TRBV9 and TRBJ1-3; weak D call: TRBD1 (6 bases). The CDR3 has 17 amino acids. CDR1 is SGDLS, CDR2 YYNGEE, per germline. With 4 bases removed from V and 0 bases from J, the gap between germline ends came to 17 bases. CDR3 protein: CASSPRGGPSSGNTIYF. The CDR3 coding sequence is TGTGCCAGCAGCCCGCGGGGGGGCCCCTCCTCTGGAAACACCATATATTTT.

This chain joins TRBV2 and TRBJ2-7; D unresolved. The length of the CDR3 is 11 residues. The germline V gene encodes CDR1 SNHLY and CDR2 FYNNEI. V was clipped by 5 bases and J by 2 bases, with 4 bases between them. CDR3 sequence (DNA): TGTGCCAGCAGTTATACCTACGAGCAGTACTTC. Encoded protein: CASSYTYEQYF.